This T cell receptor (beta chain) was captured in a study of T cell responses to AZD1222 COVID-19 vaccine. Overall study findings and caveats: Mostly white British, mostly female donors; authors suggested clonal diversity may be underestimated. Repertoire collection took place solely once the T cell response had peaked.

This clone was detected only once. No antigen is known for it. V lost 7 bases and J 5 bases, leaving 20 bases between the germline ends. This CDR3 is built from 15 residues. Germline lookup yields CDR1 MNHEY and CDR2 SVGAGI. Profiling relied on immunoSEQ multiplex PCR, and the TCRdb table lists in-frame clones only, not all of them. The sample lists about 92,000 clones; 90% to 95% were seen once. The source of this sequence is an adult in good health. This specimen was peripheral blood, taken on day 0 of AZD1222 vaccination. The chain uses TRBV6-5 and TRBJ2-5; D is possibly TRBD1 or TRBD2 (5 bases each). The CDR3 DNA sequence: TGTGCCAGCACATCGGGGACGGGGTTAGGTGAGACCCAGTACTTC. Its translation is CASTSGTGLGETQYF.